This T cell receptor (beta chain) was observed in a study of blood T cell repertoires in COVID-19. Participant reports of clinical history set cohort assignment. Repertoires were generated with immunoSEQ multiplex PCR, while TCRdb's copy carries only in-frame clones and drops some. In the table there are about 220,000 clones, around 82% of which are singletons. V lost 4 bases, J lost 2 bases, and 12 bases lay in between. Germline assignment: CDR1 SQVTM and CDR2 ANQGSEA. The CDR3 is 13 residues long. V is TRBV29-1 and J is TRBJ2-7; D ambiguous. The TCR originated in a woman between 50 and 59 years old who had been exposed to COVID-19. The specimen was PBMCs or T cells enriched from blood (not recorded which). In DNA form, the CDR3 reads TGCAGCGTTGCGGCAGGCAGAGCCTACGAGCAGTACTTC. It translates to CSVAAGRAYEQYF.